The sequence of this TCR beta chain was determined in a study of T cells in Graves' hyperthyroidism and ophthalmopathy. Lactation, pregnancy, other autoimmune disease or uncontrolled infection excluded patients. RNA transcripts served as the template for amplifying TCR beta CDR3 regions. The HTBI set primed first-round TCR CDR3 RT-PCR. TCRdb reprocessed the multiplex PCR reads via MiXCR and lists one record per CDR3 protein. The data hold 550,000 to 600,000 distinct CDR3 sequences, with 13% to 15% observed a single time. This clonotype was seen more than once but under ten times. This CDR3 region has 15 residues. Germline CDR1 is SEHNR and CDR2 is FQNEAQ (reference sequence). V lost 6 bases, J lost 2 bases, and 16 bases lay in between.

The V gene is TRBV7-9, the J gene TRBJ1-2; possible D gene TRBD1, 5 bases. The sequencing input was blood. The TCR originated in a woman younger than 30 with Graves' ophthalmopathy. CDR3 DNA sequence: TGTGCCAGCAGATCCGGGACCGATCCCAACTATGGCTACACCTTC. Translation: CASRSGTDPNYGYTF.